The 14 T cell receptor beta chains given below trace back to one sample, sequenced in a study of blood T cell repertoires in COVID-19. Profiled with immunoSEQ multiplex PCR; TCRdb holds only in-frame clones, not every one. Of some 200,000 clones in the sample, approximately 80% are singletons; the top ten hold approximately 8%. Sequencing input: peripheral blood. Receptor source: a woman of 80 years or more with COVID-19, enrolled during active disease.

CDR3 in amino acids: CASGWLGQGENEQFF. The CDR3 DNA reads TGTGCTAGTGGTTGGCTTGGACAGGGGGAAAATGAGCAGTTCTTC. This chain links TRBV12-5 with TRBJ2-1; 10 nucleotides agree with TRBD1. CDR3 length: 15 residues. Germline loops: CDR1 LGHNT, CDR2 FRNRAP. Unmatched junction bases numbered 7, after V lost 4 bases and J lost 7 bases.

This clone has a handful of counts. This rearrangement joins TRBV5-1 to TRBJ1-6; D is possibly TRBD1 (5 bases). Trimming left V 3 bases short and J 7 bases short, with 11 bases between. Germline V gene sequence: CDR1 SGHRS, CDR2 YFSETQ. This CDR3 region has 14 residues. The CDR3 coding sequence is TGCGCCAGCAGCTCAACAGACAGAAATTCACCCCTCCACTTT. Amino acid sequence: CASSSTDRNSPLHF.

The V and J genes are TRBV3-1 (or the pseudogene TRBV3-2) and TRBJ1-1; possibly TRBD1 for D (5 bases). The germline gives CDR1 LGHDT, CDR2 YNNKEL (reference sequence). Trimming pared 6 bases from V and 4 bases from J, leaving 9 bases between. The CDR3 sequence is 12 residues long. The CDR3 loop reads CASRGGSTEAFF. CDR3 in DNA: TGTGCCAGCAGGGGGGGAAGCACTGAAGCTTTCTTT.

This clone was seen only a few times. The chain joins TRBV18 to TRBJ2-3; TRBD1 matches at 7 bases. The CDR3 has 17 residues. Germline values: CDR1 KGHSH, CDR2 LQKENI. Trimming took 1 base from V and 0 from J; bases not matched to a gene: 7. The CDR3 protein is CASSPRTGQRSTDTQYF. The CDR3 DNA sequence: TGTGCCAGCTCACCACGGACGGGACAGAGGAGCACAGATACGCAGTATTTT.

The chain carries TRBV28 and TRBJ1-2; possible D gene TRBD1, 5 bases. This CDR3 has 16 residues. The V gene's germline CDR1 is MDHEN and CDR2 SYDVKM. Trimming took off 3 bases at V and 2 bases at J, with 16 bases between the two ends. The CDR3, as DNA: TGTGCCAGCAGTTTCGCCTGGGGCTCAGGGAACTATGGCTACACCTTC. Its translation: CASSFAWGSGNYGYTF.

The sample holds one count of this clone. This sequence joins TRBV6-1 and TRBJ1-1, with 9 bases aligning to TRBD1. In germline, CDR1 is MNHNS, CDR2 SASEGT. CDR3 size: 16 residues. The V segment lost 4 bases and the J segment 4 bases; nucleotides outside the gene matches: 10. CDR3 in amino acids: CASSASQGAWSTEAFF. The CDR3 nucleotides are TGTGCCAGCAGTGCATCACAGGGGGCGTGGAGCACTGAAGCTTTCTTT.

The chain couples TRBV3-1 (or the pseudogene TRBV3-2) to TRBJ2-7; possible D gene TRBD2, 6 bases. CDR1 and CDR2 from the germline V gene are LGHDT and YNNKEL (reference sequence). The V and J ends lost 3 bases and 2 bases respectively, with 14 bases between them. The length of the CDR3 is 15 residues. The CDR3 DNA is TGTGCCAGCAGCCAGGCTCCCGGGAGCCCCTACGAGCAGTACTTC. As protein: CASSQAPGSPYEQYF.

The V and J genes are TRBV3-1 (or the pseudogene TRBV3-2) and TRBJ1-1, with 7 bases aligning to TRBD1. CDR1 is LGHDT and CDR2 is YNNKEL in the germline V gene (reference sequence). The CDR3 contains 13 residues. The junction had 4 bases not matched to a gene; V was cut back by 4 bases and J by 5 bases. For the CDR3, the DNA is TGTGCCAGCAGCCCGGACAGGAGGACTGAAGCTTTCTTT. Encoded protein: CASSPDRRTEAFF.

The rearrangement links TRBV6-5 to TRBJ1-2; 7 bases line up with TRBD1. The CDR3 loop spans 11 amino acids. Germline V gives CDR1 MNHEY, CDR2 SVGAGI. Trimming cost V 8 bases and J 8 bases; bases outside gene matches: 5. In DNA form, the CDR3 reads TGTGCCAGCGGACAGGTGTTCGGCTACACCTTC. It yields the protein CASGQVFGYTF.

As regards this clone: Its ends do not fully match the called genes, so a read error is possible. The rearrangement uses TRBV11-1 and TRBJ2-1, with D perhaps assigned TRBD1 or TRBD2 (5 bases each). CDR1 and CDR2 from the germline V gene are SGHAT and FQDESV (reference sequence). The CDR3 loop spans 13 amino acids. CDR3 sequence: CASGLEGRYEQFF. In DNA form, the CDR3 reads TGTGCCAGCGGCTTAGAGGGGCGATATGAGCAGTTCTTC. Full variable domain (outside the CDR3, taken from reference TRBV11-1 and TRBJ2-1): EAEVAQSPRYKITEKSQAVAFWCDPISGHATLYWYRQILGQGPELLVQFQDESVVDDSQLPKDRFSAERLKGVDSTLKIQPAELGDSAMYLCASGLEGRYEQFFGPGTRLTVL.

This clone was detected a few times. J is TRBJ2-5 and V is TRBV28; D is possibly TRBD2 (5 bases). V was clipped by 6 bases and J by 4 bases, with 12 bases between them. The germline V gene encodes CDR1 MDHEN and CDR2 SYDVKM. The CDR3 consists of 13 residues. The CDR3 loop is CASSKREVETQYF. The CDR3 DNA reads TGTGCCAGCAGCAAACGGGAAGTAGAGACCCAGTACTTC.

The CDR3 DNA sequence: TGTGCCAGCTCACCACGAGCTCCCCGGGAGACCCAGTACTTC. Encoded protein: CASSPRAPRETQYF. The V and J genes are TRBV18 and TRBJ2-5; no clear D gene. The germline V gene has CDR1 KGHSH and CDR2 LQKENI. The CDR3 has 14 amino acids. V lost 1 base, J lost 5 bases, and 11 bases lay in between.

The V gene is TRBV7-6, the J gene TRBJ1-1; D remains ambiguous. The CDR3 is 15 amino acids. Germline CDR1 is SGHVS and CDR2 is FNYEAQ. Between the trimmed V and J ends, which lost 1 base and 1 base, there was a span of 10 bases. CDR3 in amino acids: CASSLGMRTNTEAFF. The CDR3 DNA is TGTGCCAGCAGCTTAGGAATGAGAACGAACACTGAAGCTTTCTTT.

The chain employs TRBV11-2 and TRBJ2-7; TRBD1 matches at 9 bases. The CDR3 contains 17 residues. Germline CDR1 reads SGHAT; CDR2 reads FQNNGV. V lost 2 bases and J lost 5; bases outside the gene matches: 13. As DNA, the CDR3 is TGTGCCAGCAGCTTAAAGGATACAGGGGGCCTCAGGGACGAGCAGTACTTC. Translating gives CASSLKDTGGLRDEQYF.